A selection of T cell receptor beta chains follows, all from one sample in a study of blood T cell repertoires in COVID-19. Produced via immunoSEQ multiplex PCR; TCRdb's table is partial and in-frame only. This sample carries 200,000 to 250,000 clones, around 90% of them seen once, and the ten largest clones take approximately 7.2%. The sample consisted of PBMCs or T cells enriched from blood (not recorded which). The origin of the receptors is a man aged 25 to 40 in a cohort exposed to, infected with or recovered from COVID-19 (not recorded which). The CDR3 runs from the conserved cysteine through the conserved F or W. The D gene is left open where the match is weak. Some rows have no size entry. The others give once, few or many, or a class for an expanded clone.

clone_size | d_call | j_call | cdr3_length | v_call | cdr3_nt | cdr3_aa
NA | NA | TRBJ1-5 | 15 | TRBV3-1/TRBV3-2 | TGTGCCAGCAGCCCGGAGGGACTTTCGGGACAGCCCCAGCATTTT | CASSPEGLSGQPQHF
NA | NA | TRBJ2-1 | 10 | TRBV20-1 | TGCAGCCCCACCTACAATGAGCAGTTCTTC | CSPTYNEQFF
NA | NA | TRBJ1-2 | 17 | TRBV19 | TGTGCCAGTCAGTATATAGCAGCAGCAGGGAATGGCTATGGCTACACCTTC | CASQYIAAAGNGYGYTF
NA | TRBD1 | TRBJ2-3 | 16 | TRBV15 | TGTGCCACCAGCAGAGATGGGACAGGGGGCATAGATACGCAGTATTTT | CATSRDGTGGIDTQYF
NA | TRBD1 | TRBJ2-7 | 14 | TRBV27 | TGTGCCAGCAGTTCAGGACAGGGACCGCCCGAGCAGTACTTC | CASSSGQGPPEQYF
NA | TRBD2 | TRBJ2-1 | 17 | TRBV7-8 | TGTGCCAGCAGGCTCCGGACTAGCGGCAGCTCCTACAATGAGCAGTTCTTC | CASRLRTSGSSYNEQFF
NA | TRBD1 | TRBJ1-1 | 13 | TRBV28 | TGTGCCAGCGTGAGAGGGGGCGACACTGAAGCTTTCTTT | CASVRGGDTEAFF
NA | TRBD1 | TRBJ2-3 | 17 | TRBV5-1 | TGCGCCAGCAGCTTCGGATTTACAGGGGCGGGCACAGATACGCAGTATTTT | CASSFGFTGAGTDTQYF
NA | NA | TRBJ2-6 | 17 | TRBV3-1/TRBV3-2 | TGTGCCAGCAGCCCGTTTGGGGGGTCATCTGGGGCCAACGTCCTGACTTTC | CASSPFGGSSGANVLTF
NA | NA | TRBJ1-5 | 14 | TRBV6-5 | TGTGCCAGCAGTATCCAGGGGCGCAATCAGCCCCAGCATTTT | CASSIQGRNQPQHF
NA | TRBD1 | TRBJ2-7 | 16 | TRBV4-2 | TGTGCCAGCAGCCAAGAAGCGGGACAGGGGGTCTACGAGCAGTACTTC | CASSQEAGQGVYEQYF
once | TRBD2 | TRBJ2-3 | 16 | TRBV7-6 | TGTGCCAGCAGCCCAGGACTAGCGGGAGGGGGAGATACGCAGTATTTT | CASSPGLAGGGDTQYF
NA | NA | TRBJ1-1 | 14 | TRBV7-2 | TGTGCCAGCAGCCTTTCAACAGGTATCACTGAAGCTTTCTTT | CASSLSTGITEAFF
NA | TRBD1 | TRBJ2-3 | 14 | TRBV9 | TGTGCCAGCAGATCAGGGGGAGGCACAGATACGCAGTATTTT | CASRSGGGTDTQYF
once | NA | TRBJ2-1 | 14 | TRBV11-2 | TGTGCCAGCAGCCCGGACTCGCCGCCCAATGAGCAGTTCTTC | CASSPDSPPNEQFF
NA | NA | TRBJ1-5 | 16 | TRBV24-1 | TGTGCCACCAGTGATTTCACAGGCTCCCCTAATCAGCCCCAGCATTTT | CATSDFTGSPNQPQHF
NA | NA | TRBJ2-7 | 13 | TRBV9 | TGTGCCAGCAGCACATCACCGAACTACGAGCAGTACTTC | CASSTSPNYEQYF
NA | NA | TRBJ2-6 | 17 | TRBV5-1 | TGCGCCAGCAGTTTGGACAGCCAAAGCTCTGGGGCCAACGTCCTGACTTTC | CASSLDSQSSGANVLTF
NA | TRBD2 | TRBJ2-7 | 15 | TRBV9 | TGTGCCAGCAGCGTAGGGGCGGGAGGGCCCCACGAGCAGTACTTC | CASSVGAGGPHEQYF
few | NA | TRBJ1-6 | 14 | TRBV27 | TGTGCCAGCAGTTTCGGGACTTGGAATTCACCCCTCCACTTT | CASSFGTWNSPLHF
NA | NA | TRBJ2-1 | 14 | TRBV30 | TGTGCCTGGAGTGGGGGTGGGAGTAGACATGAGCAGTTCTTC | CAWSGGGSRHEQFF
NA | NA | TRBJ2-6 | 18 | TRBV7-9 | TGTGCCAGCAGCTTAGGTATCGGGAAAGGTTCTGGGGCCAACGTCCTGACTTTC | CASSLGIGKGSGANVLTF
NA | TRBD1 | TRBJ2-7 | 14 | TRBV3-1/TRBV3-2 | TGTGCCAGCAGCCGAGGACAGGTGGGCTACGAGCAGTACTTC | CASSRGQVGYEQYF
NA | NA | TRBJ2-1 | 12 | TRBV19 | TGTGCCAGTAGTGTCAGGGTTAATGAGCAGTTCTTC | CASSVRVNEQFF
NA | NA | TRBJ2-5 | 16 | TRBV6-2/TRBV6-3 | TGTGCCAGCAGTTTGGGAATCGACAGGTACCAAGAGACCCAGTACTTC | CASSLGIDRYQETQYF
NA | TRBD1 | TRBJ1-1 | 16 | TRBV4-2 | TGTGCCAGCAGCCCCCTTTGGCAGGGGGCGAACACTGAAGCTTTCTTT | CASSPLWQGANTEAFF
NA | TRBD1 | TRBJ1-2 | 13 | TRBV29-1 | TGCAGCTCGCGGACAGGGCAGGGCTATGGCTACACCTTC | CSSRTGQGYGYTF
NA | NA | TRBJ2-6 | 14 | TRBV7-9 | TGTGCCAGCACAGCCCTCGATGGGGCCAACGTCCTGACTTTC | CASTALDGANVLTF
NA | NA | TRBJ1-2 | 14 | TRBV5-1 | TGCGCCAGCAACGACCCAGACGGAGACTATGGCTACACCTTC | CASNDPDGDYGYTF
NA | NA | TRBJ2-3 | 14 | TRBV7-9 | TGTGCCAGCAGCTCCCACTTGGGCCCAGATACGCAGTATTTT | CASSSHLGPDTQYF
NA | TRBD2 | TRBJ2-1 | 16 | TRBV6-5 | TGTGCCAGCAGTTACTATGGGACTAGCGGGTACAATGAGCAGTTCTTC | CASSYYGTSGYNEQFF
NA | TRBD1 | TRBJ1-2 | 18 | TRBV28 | TGTGCCAGCAGTTTAGGGGCCGGGACAGGGGAATCTAACTATGGCTACACCTTC | CASSLGAGTGESNYGYTF
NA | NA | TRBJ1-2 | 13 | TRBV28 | TGTGCCAGCAGTTTCGGACAGAGGTATGGCTACACCTTC | CASSFGQRYGYTF
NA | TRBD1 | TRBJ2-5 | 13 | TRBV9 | TGTGCCAGCAGCACAGGGGGTCTGGAGACCCAGTACTTC | CASSTGGLETQYF
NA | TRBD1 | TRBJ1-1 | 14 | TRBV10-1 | TGCGCCAGCAGGTTGGGACAGAAGGACGCTGAAGCTTTCTTT | CASRLGQKDAEAFF
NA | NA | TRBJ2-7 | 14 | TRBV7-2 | TGTGCCAGCAGCTTAGGCGGGAACTCCTACGAGCAGTACTTC | CASSLGGNSYEQYF
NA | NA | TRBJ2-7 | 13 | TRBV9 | TGTGCCAGCAGCGTAGCCCAGGGCGGCGAGCAGTACTTC | CASSVAQGGEQYF
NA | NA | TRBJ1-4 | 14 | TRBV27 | TGTGCCAGCAGTTCCACCCCTAGTAATGAAAAACTGTTTTTT | CASSSTPSNEKLFF
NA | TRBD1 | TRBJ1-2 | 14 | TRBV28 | TGTGCCAGCAGTTTGGTCAGGGGGAACTATGGCTACACCTTC | CASSLVRGNYGYTF
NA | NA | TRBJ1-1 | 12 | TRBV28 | TGTGCCAGCGGACTCGGGAACACTGAAGCTTTCTTT | CASGLGNTEAFF
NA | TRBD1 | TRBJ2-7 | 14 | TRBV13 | TGTGCCAGCAGCTCGGGACAGGGTTTTGACGAGCAGTACTTC | CASSSGQGFDEQYF
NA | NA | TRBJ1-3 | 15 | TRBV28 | TGTGCCAGCAATCCTCCGCAGGGGAAGGGAAACACCATATATTTT | CASNPPQGKGNTIYF
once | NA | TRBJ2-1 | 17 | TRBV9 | TGTGCCAGCAGCGTAGATGGTAGGAGGGGCCAGGGCAATGAGCAGTTCTTC | CASSVDGRRGQGNEQFF
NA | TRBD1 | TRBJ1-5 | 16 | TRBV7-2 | TGTGCCAGCAGCTTCCGAGGGGACAGTTTAGATCAGCCCCAGCATTTT | CASSFRGDSLDQPQHF
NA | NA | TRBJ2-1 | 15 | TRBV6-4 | TGTGCCAGCAGGGAAGTGGGTAGCACACTCAATGAGCAGTTCTTC | CASREVGSTLNEQFF
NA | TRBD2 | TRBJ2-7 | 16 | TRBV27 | TGTGCCAGCAGTTTAGGGGGCGGCGGGAGGGGCGGCGAGCAGTACTTC | CASSLGGGGRGGEQYF
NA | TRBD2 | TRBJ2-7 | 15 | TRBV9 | TGTGCCAGCAGCGTAGAGGCTAGCGGGAGCCACGAGCAGTACTTC | CASSVEASGSHEQYF
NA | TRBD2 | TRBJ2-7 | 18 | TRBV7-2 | TGTGCCAGCAGCTTGGGACTAGCGGGAGGGTTTAGTCCCTACGAGCAGTACTTC | CASSLGLAGGFSPYEQYF